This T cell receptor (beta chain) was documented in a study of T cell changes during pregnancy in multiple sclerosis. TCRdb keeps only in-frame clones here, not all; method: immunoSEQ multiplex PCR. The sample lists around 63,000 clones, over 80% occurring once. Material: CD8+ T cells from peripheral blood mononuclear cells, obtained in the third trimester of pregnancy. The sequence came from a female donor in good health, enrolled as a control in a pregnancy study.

As DNA, the CDR3 is TGTGCCAGCAGCGTTGTTAGCTCCTACGAGCAGTACTTC. It specifies CASSVVSSYEQYF. The chain uses TRBV5-6 and TRBJ2-7; D gene ambiguous. The CDR3 runs to 13 residues. Germline CDR1 is SGHDT and CDR2 is YYEEEE. The V end was cut by 4 bases, the J end by 0 bases, with 8 bases between.